This T cell receptor beta chain stems from a study of blood T cell repertoires in COVID-19. CDR1 and CDR2 (germline): LNHDA, SQIVND (reference sequence). This CDR3 has 15 residues. J gave up 6 bases and V 6 bases, and 12 bases lay outside the gene matches. Libraries were prepared by immunoSEQ multiplex PCR; TCRdb keeps only in-frame clonotypes and omits some of them. The table has about 35,000 clones, more than 70% seen once. The sequence derives from a man aged 60 to 69 with active or convalescent COVID-19. The sample consisted of peripheral blood. This sequence joins TRBV19 and TRBJ2-5, with TRBD1 matching over 8 bases. This chain's CDR3 is CASSDSGGPLKTQYF. The CDR3 DNA follows: TGTGCCAGTAGCGATTCAGGGGGCCCCTTAAAGACCCAGTACTTC.